These 24 T cell receptor beta chains were sequenced from one sample in a study of cytomegalovirus exposure and HLA in healthy donors. PCR was performed using 60 Vbeta and 13 Jbeta primers. Method: immunoSEQ multiplex PCR; TCRdb's copy keeps in-frame clones and lacks some. The table lists about 110,000 clones, roughly 85% of them singletons. Specimen: PBMCs. The receptors come from a man aged 30-40 years in good health and CMV-seropositive.

V is TRBV5-4 and J is TRBJ2-5, with 7 bases that match TRBD1. Trimming at V came to 3 bases and at J to 1 base, leaving 15 bases not matched to a gene. Germline-derived CDR1 and CDR2 are SGHNT and YYREEE (reference sequence). This CDR3 region has 18 residues. CDR3 DNA sequence: TGTGCCAGCAGCTCCCAGAAGGGGGCGGCTGGTTCCCAAGAGACCCAGTACTTC. Its translation is CASSSQKGAAGSQETQYF.

The chain recombines TRBV30 with TRBJ1-2, with TRBD1 matching over 7 bases. This CDR3 comprises 12 residues. V lost 5 bases to trimming and J lost 2 bases; unmatched junction nucleotides: 2. CDR1 is GTSNPN and CDR2 is SVGIG in the germline V gene (reference sequence). DNA for the CDR3: TGTGCCTGGCTGACAGGGAACTATGGCTACACCTTC. Translation: CAWLTGNYGYTF.

The chain is built from TRBV4-1 and TRBJ1-5; TRBD1 matches 7 bases. V trimming: 0 bases; J trimming: 11 bases; junction bases outside the gene matches: 7. Germline V gene lookup returns CDR1 MGHRA and CDR2 YSYEKL. CDR3 size: 14 residues. The CDR3 protein is CASSQDNTQGAQHF. The CDR3 nucleotides are TGCGCCAGCAGCCAAGATAATACTCAGGGGGCCCAGCATTTT.

This chain joins TRBV5-1 and TRBJ1-3; perhaps TRBD1 as D (6 bases). The ends were cut back, 0 bases at V and 0 bases at J, with 7 bases in the middle. The CDR3 contains 15 residues. CDR1 and CDR2 from the germline V gene are SGHRS and YFSETQ. CDR3 in amino acids: CASSLGDNSGNTIYF. CDR3 nucleotide sequence: TGCGCCAGCAGCTTGGGGGACAACTCTGGAAACACCATATATTTT.

V usage is TRBV7-9 and J usage is TRBJ1-2; D is perhaps TRBD1 (6 bases). Germline V gives CDR1 SEHNR, CDR2 FQNEAQ (reference sequence). V was pared by 5 bases and J by 4 bases, with 17 bases between. This CDR3 region has 15 residues. CDR3 sequence: CASSSTQGSVYGYTF. CDR3 sequence (DNA): TGTGCCAGCAGCAGCACACAGGGATCGGTCTATGGCTACACCTTC.

This rearrangement joins TRBV7-9 to TRBJ1-5, with D perhaps matching TRBD1 (6 bases). The ends were cut back, 6 bases at V and 9 bases at J, with 15 bases in the middle. The CDR3 extends over 13 amino acids. In germline, CDR1 is SEHNR, CDR2 FQNEAQ (reference sequence). The CDR3 coding sequence is TGTGCCAGCAGACTGGACAGTGCCGGGCCCCAGCATTTT. Its translation is CASRLDSAGPQHF. Supplemented by reference TRBV7-9 and TRBJ1-5, the full variable domain reads DTGVSQNPRHKITKRGQNVTFRCDPISEHNRLYWYRQTLGQGPEFLTYFQNEAQLEKSRLLSDRFSAERPKGSFSTLEIQRTEQGDSAMYLCASRLDSAGPQHFGDGTRLSIL.

Details on this clone: Other nucleotide sequences from this sample produce the same CDR3. The chain links TRBV5-6 to TRBJ1-2; weak D call: TRBD1 (5 bases). The germline CDR1 and CDR2 sequences are SGHDT and YYEEEE. The CDR3 has 12 amino acids. V was clipped by 3 bases and J by 7 bases, with 10 bases between them. In DNA form, the CDR3 reads TGTGCCAGCAGCTCCCGGGGGGGTGGCTACACCTTC. Its protein is CASSSRGGGYTF.

The count of this clone is one. The chain employs TRBV29-1 and TRBJ2-2; no reliable D call. Germline values: CDR1 SQVTM, CDR2 ANQGSEA. CDR3 length: 19 amino acids. The V gene lost 6 bases and the J gene lost 0 bases, with 26 bases spanning the gap. This chain's CDR3 is CSVSSSPRLADPNTGELFF. The CDR3 DNA follows: TGCAGCGTATCTTCTAGTCCTAGGTTGGCGGATCCGAACACCGGGGAGCTGTTTTTT.

V usage is TRBV5-1 and J usage is TRBJ2-2, with TRBD1 matching over 9 bases. This CDR3 comprises 13 residues. With 7 bases clipped from V and 8 bases from J, the junction kept 6 bases outside the gene matches. CDR1 is SGHRS, CDR2 YFSETQ, per germline. CDR3 nucleotide sequence: TGCGCCAGCCACGACAGGGGGGCAGGGGAGCTGTTTTTT. It encodes CASHDRGAGELFF.

CDR3 DNA: TGTGCCAGCAGCTTGGTTGGGACAGGGAATTCACCCCTCCACTTT. Its protein product is CASSLVGTGNSPLHF. The chain uses TRBV7-9 and TRBJ1-6; TRBD1 matches at 9 bases. The V segment lost 3 bases and the J segment 7 bases; nucleotides outside the gene matches: 4. Germline CDR1 is SEHNR and CDR2 is FQNEAQ (reference sequence). The CDR3 is 15 amino acids.

The chain has TRBV30 and TRBJ1-5; 10 nucleotides match TRBD1. V lost 0 bases to trimming and J lost 10 bases; unmatched junction nucleotides: 3. CDR1 is GTSNPN and CDR2 is SVGIG in the germline V gene (reference sequence). This CDR3 is 13 amino acids long. The CDR3 DNA reads as TGTGCCTGGAGTGTTGGGGACAGGGGTCCCCAGCATTTT. As protein: CAWSVGDRGPQHF.

V usage is TRBV6-1 and J usage is TRBJ2-7, with 10 bases that match TRBD2. CDR3 length: 15 amino acids. V lost 1 base to trimming and J lost 7 bases; unmatched junction nucleotides: 7. Germline CDR1 and CDR2: MNHNS and SASEGT. The CDR3 sequence is CASSEEASGSDEQYV. CDR3 bases: TGTGCCAGCAGTGAAGAGGCTAGCGGGAGTGATGAGCAGTACGTC.

The V and J genes are TRBV5-1 and TRBJ1-3; 9 nucleotides match TRBD1. J was trimmed by 2 bases and V by 4 bases; bases with no gene match: 4. Germline V CDR1 and CDR2: SGHRS, YFSETQ. This CDR3 comprises 15 residues. The CDR3: CASSTRTGAGNTIYF. The CDR3 DNA reads as TGCGCCAGCAGCACCCGGACAGGGGCTGGAAACACCATATATTTT.

V gene TRBV7-9 combines with J gene TRBJ1-4; tentatively, D is TRBD1 (6 bases). Germline V gives CDR1 SEHNR, CDR2 FQNEAQ (reference sequence). Trimming took off 3 bases at V and 7 bases at J, with 12 bases between the two ends. The CDR3 has 14 amino acids. The CDR3 sequence is CASSLDSRGEKLFF. CDR3 sequence (DNA): TGTGCCAGCAGCTTGGACAGCCGGGGTGAAAAACTGTTTTTT.

The rearrangement joins TRBV19 to TRBJ1-1; no firm D call. Germline CDR1 LNHDA, CDR2 SQIVND (reference sequence). V was clipped by 3 bases and J by 0 bases, with 14 bases between them. CDR3 length: 16 residues. The CDR3 reads CASSIGRRTMNTEAFF. The DNA of the CDR3 is TGTGCCAGTAGTATCGGGCGGAGGACGATGAACACTGAAGCTTTCTTT.

The chain employs TRBV15 and TRBJ2-7, with TRBD1 identical over 11 bases. The CDR3 sequence is 14 residues long. Trimming cost V 5 bases and J 5 bases; bases outside gene matches: 5. Germline V lookup: CDR1 LNHNV, CDR2 YYDKDF (reference sequence). CDR3 residues: CATSSGQGADEQYF. The CDR3 DNA is TGTGCCACCAGCTCTGGACAGGGGGCGGACGAGCAGTACTTC.

This clone has only one observation. The rearrangement joins TRBV18 to TRBJ1-1, with 7 bases identical to TRBD1. After removal of 2 bases from V and 6 bases from J, the junction contained 6 bases not matched to a gene. In germline, CDR1 is KGHSH, CDR2 LQKENI. CDR3 size: 14 residues. CDR3 in amino acids: CASSPDREHAEAFF. The CDR3 bases are TGTGCCAGCTCACCAGACAGGGAGCATGCTGAAGCTTTCTTT.

This rearrangement joins TRBV5-6 to TRBJ2-3, with 7 bases identical to TRBD1. CDR3 length equals 14 residues. Germline V lookup: CDR1 SGHDT, CDR2 YYEEEE. The V gene end was trimmed by 4 bases and the J gene end by 2 bases; junction bases not matched to a gene: 4. The CDR3 spells CASSEGTVTDTQYF. The CDR3 DNA sequence: TGTGCCAGCAGCGAGGGGACAGTCACAGATACGCAGTATTTT. Variable domain in full (rest from reference TRBV5-6 and TRBJ2-3): DAGVTQSPTHLIKTRGQQVTLRCSPKSGHDTVSWYQQALGQGPQFIFQYYEEEERQRGNFPDRFSGHQFPNYSSELNVNALLLGDSALYLCASSEGTVTDTQYFGPGTRLTVL.

The rearrangement uses TRBV6-5 and TRBJ1-2; 8 nucleotides line up with TRBD1. CDR1 MNHEY and CDR2 SVGAGI come from the germline V gene. The trim removed 3 bases at V and 8 bases at J, leaving 8 bases unmatched. This CDR3 contains 14 residues. This chain's CDR3 is CASSYTGGVGGYTF. CDR3 DNA: TGTGCCAGCAGTTATACAGGGGGAGTGGGAGGCTACACCTTC.

This clone was observed a few times. DNA for the CDR3: TGCGCCAGCAGTGATCATAGGAGGGAGAACACTGAAGCTTTCTTT. Protein product: CASSDHRRENTEAFF. The chain has TRBV10-2 and TRBJ1-1; no definite D call. The CDR3 spans 15 residues. Trimming pared 3 bases from V and 1 base from J, leaving 12 bases between. CDR1 is WSHSY and CDR2 is SAAADI in the germline V gene.

The CDR3 sequence is CASSSGQLYEQYV. The CDR3 DNA is TGTGCCAGCTCATCGGGACAGCTTTACGAGCAGTACGTC. The V gene is TRBV18, the J gene TRBJ2-7; 7 nucleotides agree with TRBD1. The trim removed 5 bases at V and 4 bases at J, leaving 5 bases unmatched. From germline, CDR1 is KGHSH and CDR2 LQKENI. The CDR3 consists of 13 residues.

V is TRBV4-1 and J is TRBJ2-3, with TRBD2 identical over 10 bases. The CDR3 consists of 19 residues. The trim removed 0 bases at V and 1 base at J, leaving 10 bases unmatched. Looked up from germline, CDR1 is MGHRA and CDR2 is YSYEKL. CDR3 DNA: TGCGCCAGCAGCCAAGATCGACTAGCGGGTCTTCTCGGCACAGATACGCAGTATTTT. It is translated as CASSQDRLAGLLGTDTQYF.

This chain links TRBV11-2 with TRBJ1-2, with no clear D. With 5 bases removed from V and 6 bases from J, the gap between germline ends came to 10 bases. The CDR3 has 12 residues. Germline CDR1 and CDR2: SGHAT and FQNNGV. The CDR3 here is CASSAWRNGYTF. The CDR3 DNA reads as TGTGCCAGCAGCGCGTGGCGGAATGGCTACACCTTC.

The gene calls are TRBV2 and TRBJ2-2; a weak D match, TRBD1 (5 bases). V was trimmed by 4 bases and J by 5 bases, leaving 11 bases between them. CDR3 size: 14 residues. Germline CDR1 reads SNHLY; CDR2 reads FYNNEI. CDR3 bases: TGTGCCAGCAGTGTATTAGGGGTAACCGGGGAGCTGTTTTTT. Translation gives CASSVLGVTGELFF.